These 24 T cell receptor beta chains were all obtained from the same sample, sequenced in a study of vaccination effects on CD4 cells after COVID-19. No antigens are known for them. Profiled with immunoSEQ multiplex PCR; TCRdb holds only in-frame clones, not every one. Among approximately 24,000 clones listed, approximately 79% were seen once. Expansion with viral peptide pools was applied to antigen-specific CD4+ T cells by the ViraFEST assay prior to sequencing. Isolating CD4+ T cells followed about 10 days of culture. From March to December 2020, the person had a SARS-CoV-2 infection that was confirmed by PCR. Sequenced here: CD4+ T cells from PBMCs cultured with SARS-CoV-2 spike peptides, sampled before COVID-19 vaccination. All receptors derive from a human donor who had a prior SARS-CoV-2 infection.

There are a few counts of this clone. V usage is TRBV7-9 and J usage is TRBJ2-2; unclear D gene. Germline V gene data show CDR1 as SEHNR and CDR2 as FQNEAQ (reference sequence). This CDR3 comprises 15 residues. The V end was cut by 1 base, the J end by 7 bases, with 13 bases between. This CDR3 reads CASSLVMGYGGELFF. The DNA for the CDR3 is TGTGCCAGCAGCTTAGTTATGGGGTACGGCGGGGAGCTGTTTTTT. The full variable domain, with the rest looked up from reference TRBV7-9 and TRBJ2-2, is DTGVSQNPRHKITKRGQNVTFRCDPISEHNRLYWYRQTLGQGPEFLTYFQNEAQLEKSRLLSDRFSAERPKGSFSTLEIQRTEQGDSAMYLCASSLVMGYGGELFFGEGSRLTVL.

This chain links TRBV15 with TRBJ2-3; 12 bases fit TRBD2. CDR1 is LNHNV, CDR2 YYDKDF, per germline (reference sequence). The CDR3 spans 17 residues. V lost 6 bases, J lost 1 base, and 8 bases stayed unmatched. The chain's CDR3 is CATRLAGGLFRTDTQYF. CDR3 DNA: TGTGCCACCAGACTAGCGGGGGGCCTATTCCGCACAGATACGCAGTATTTT. Combining the CDR3 with reference TRBV15 and TRBJ2-3 gives the whole variable domain DAMVIQNPRYQVTQFGKPVTLSCSQTLNHNVMYWYQQKSSQAPKLLFHYYDKDFNNEADTPDNFQSRRPNTSFCFLDIRSPGLGDTAMYLCATRLAGGLFRTDTQYFGPGTRLTVL.

This clone was recorded a few times. The chain combines TRBV27 with TRBJ1-6; possible D gene TRBD1, 5 bases. Trimming cost V 7 bases and J 4 bases, with 11 bases left between them. The germline CDR1 and CDR2 sequences are MNHEY and SMNVEV (reference sequence). The CDR3 runs to 14 residues. Written as DNA, the CDR3 is TGTGCCAGCAAGCCGAGACAGTATAATTCACCCCTCCACTTT. It yields the protein CASKPRQYNSPLHF.

The chain joins TRBV5-4 to TRBJ2-3; 9 bases agree with TRBD1. V was pared by 4 bases and J by 4 bases, with 10 bases of the junction left unmatched. CDR3 size: 16 residues. From germline, CDR1 is SGHNT and CDR2 YYREEE (reference sequence). CDR3: CASSRKLQGAADTQYF. The DNA of the CDR3 is TGTGCCAGCAGCAGGAAATTACAGGGGGCGGCAGATACGCAGTATTTT.

The CDR3 is CASSSILGRGAPDTQYF. DNA for the CDR3: TGTGCCAGCTCATCCATTTTGGGGCGGGGGGCCCCAGATACGCAGTATTTT. The chain is built from TRBV18 and TRBJ2-3, with TRBD2 matching 8 bases. This CDR3 spans 17 amino acids. Germline-derived CDR1 and CDR2 are KGHSH and LQKENI. J lost 4 bases, V lost 5 bases, and 14 bases had no gene match.

The chain joins TRBV10-3 to TRBJ1-3; unclear D gene. The germline CDR1 and CDR2 sequences are ENHRY and SYGVKD. The length of the CDR3 is 14 residues. Between the trimmed V and J ends, which lost 4 bases and 1 base, there was a span of 8 bases. This chain's CDR3 is CAISGSESGNTIYF. As DNA, the CDR3 is TGTGCCATCAGTGGTTCAGAGTCTGGAAACACCATATATTTT.

The gene calls are TRBV9 and TRBJ2-3; D call uncertain. Trimming shortened V by 0 bases and J by 2 bases, and 7 bases separated the two germline ends. The germline V gene encodes CDR1 SGDLS and CDR2 YYNGEE. CDR3 length: 14 amino acids. The CDR3 bases are TGTGCCAGCAGCGTAGTAGGGCACACAGATACGCAGTATTTT. This encodes CASSVVGHTDTQYF.

In DNA, the CDR3 is TGTGCCAGCAGCCTCGACTCGACAGGATTAGGCATAGTAGGTGGCTACACCTTC. Encoded protein: CASSLDSTGLGIVGGYTF. This rearrangement joins TRBV7-2 to TRBJ1-2; D perhaps matches TRBD1 (6 bases). Per germline, CDR1 SGHTA and CDR2 FQGNSA. This CDR3 contains 18 residues. Trimming took 5 bases from V and 7 from J, leaving 29 bases between them.

The V call is TRBV4-2, the J call TRBJ2-5; tentatively, D is TRBD2 (6 bases). This CDR3 has 16 amino acids. CDR1 is LGHNA, CDR2 YNFKEQ, per germline. Trimming removed 0 bases from V and 0 bases from J, with 11 bases in between. CDR3 loop: CASSQDGGAYQETQYF. CDR3 nucleotides: TGTGCCAGCAGCCAAGATGGCGGGGCTTACCAAGAGACCCAGTACTTC.

V gene TRBV29-1 combines with J gene TRBJ1-5, with D hard to call. With 2 bases removed from V and 7 bases from J, the gap between germline ends came to 12 bases. In germline, CDR1 is SQVTM, CDR2 ANQGSEA. This CDR3 spans 13 amino acids. CDR3 region: CSVEWGVGQPQHF. The CDR3 nucleotides read TGCAGCGTTGAATGGGGTGTGGGCCAGCCCCAGCATTTT.

The V call is TRBV5-8, the J call TRBJ1-3; D not resolved. Trimming took off 5 bases at V and 4 bases at J, with 7 bases between the two ends. CDR1 is SGHTS, CDR2 YDEGEE, per germline. The CDR3 spans 12 residues. CDR3 bases: TGTGCCAGCAGGAACCTCGGAAACACCATATATTTT. This encodes CASRNLGNTIYF.

The V gene is TRBV2, the J gene TRBJ1-6; 9 bases are shared with TRBD1. CDR1 SNHLY and CDR2 FYNNEI come from the germline V gene. The CDR3 totals 12 residues. V was clipped by 5 bases and J by 15 bases; unmatched bases: 5. CDR3 bases: TGTGCCAGCAGTCAGACGGGACAGGGCCTCCACTTT. Protein product: CASSQTGQGLHF.

This clone was seen a handful of times. This chain links TRBV10-3 with TRBJ2-1, with D hard to call. V was pared by 6 bases and J by 4 bases, with 13 bases between. Germline values: CDR1 ENHRY, CDR2 SYGVKD. This CDR3 has 14 amino acids. This CDR3 reads CAIRDGERYNEQFF. The CDR3 nucleotides are TGTGCCATCAGGGACGGAGAAAGATACAATGAGCAGTTCTTC.

The rearrangement joins TRBV5-1 to TRBJ2-3; 10 bases are a match to TRBD2. The junction had 6 bases not matched to a gene; V was cut back by 0 bases and J by 2 bases. This CDR3 region has 17 residues. Germline V lookup: CDR1 SGHRS, CDR2 YFSETQ. In DNA form, the CDR3 reads TGCGCCAGCAGCTTGGCCGTAGCGGGGGGACTCACAGATACGCAGTATTTT. It encodes CASSLAVAGGLTDTQYF.

This clone was detected a few times. V and J are TRBV20-1 and TRBJ2-3; D is unclear. In germline, CDR1 is DFQATT, CDR2 SNEGSKA (reference sequence). The CDR3 extends over 11 amino acids. V was shortened by 4 bases and J by 5 bases, with 7 bases between the two germline ends. The DNA of the CDR3 is TGCAGTGCTATCGCTGGAGATACGCAGTATTTT. It specifies CSAIAGDTQYF.

V is TRBV19 and J is TRBJ2-7; D not resolved. The CDR3 is 11 residues long. V gave up 3 bases and J gave up 4 bases, with 4 bases separating them. Germline CDR1 and CDR2: LNHDA and SQIVND (reference sequence). For the CDR3, the DNA is TGTGCCAGTAGTATCGGATACGAGCAGTACTTC. This encodes CASSIGYEQYF.

The V gene is TRBV6-1, the J gene TRBJ2-6, with TRBD2 as a possible D gene (5 bases). Germline-derived CDR1 and CDR2 are MNHNS and SASEGT. The ends were cut back, 4 bases at V and 4 bases at J, with 14 bases in the middle. The length of the CDR3 is 16 residues. CDR3 sequence reads: CASSGRTRSGANVLTF. In DNA, the CDR3 is TGTGCCAGCAGTGGACGGACTCGGAGCGGGGCCAACGTCCTGACTTTC.

The rearrangement links TRBV7-3 to TRBJ2-2, with a tentative D call TRBD2 (6 bases). The CDR3 runs 14 residues. V was clipped by 10 bases and J by 4 bases, with 16 bases between them. Germline loops: CDR1 SGHTA, CDR2 FQGTGA. CDR3 sequence reads: CATQQTSGTGELFF. The CDR3 nucleotides read TGTGCCACGCAGCAGACTAGTGGCACCGGGGAGCTGTTTTTT. The whole variable domain, remainder taken from reference TRBV7-3 and TRBJ2-2, is GAGVSQTPSNKVTEKGKYVELRCDPISGHTALYWYRQSLGQGPEFLIYFQGTGAADDSGLPNDRFFAVRPEGSVSTLKIQRTERGDSAVYLCATQQTSGTGELFFGEGSRLTVL.

The chain is built from TRBV7-2 and TRBJ2-1, with TRBD2 matching over 8 bases. J lost 3 bases, V lost 1 base, and 2 bases had no gene match. This CDR3 has 15 residues. Germline assignment: CDR1 SGHTA and CDR2 FQGNSA. CDR3: CASSLVSGSYNEQFF. For the CDR3, the DNA is TGTGCCAGCAGCTTAGTGAGCGGGAGCTACAATGAGCAGTTCTTC.

The rearrangement joins TRBV12-3 or TRBV12-4 to TRBJ2-7; D might be TRBD1 (6 bases). The CDR3 is made up of 12 amino acids. Trimming left V 5 bases short and J 6 bases short, with 11 bases between. CDR3 sequence (DNA): TGTGCCAGCAGTCGTACAGGGATCGAGCAGTACTTC. The encoded protein is CASSRTGIEQYF.

The rearrangement joins TRBV6-5 to TRBJ1-4, with a weak D call TRBD1 (6 bases). Germline assignment: CDR1 MNHEY and CDR2 SVGAGI. The CDR3 extends over 13 amino acids. Trimming cost V 8 bases and J 0 bases, with 7 bases left between them. DNA of the CDR3: TGTGCCAGCCAGGGGTCAACTAATGAAAAACTGTTTTTT. Its translation: CASQGSTNEKLFF.

V is TRBV18 and J is TRBJ2-2, with a tentative D call TRBD1 (6 bases). This CDR3 contains 15 residues. V dropped 3 bases and J dropped 0 bases, with 8 bases sitting between them. The germline CDR1 and CDR2 sequences are KGHSH and LQKENI. The CDR3 loop reads CASSPGQPNTGELFF. CDR3 nucleotides: TGTGCCAGCTCACCCGGACAGCCGAACACCGGGGAGCTGTTTTTT.

With regard to this clone: One end of the junction does not line up with germline, which may come from a read error. CDR3 bases: TGTGTCAGCTCTAGCGGGGTTGTCGAATGCGTTTGCGTCTCTGAGAATGAGCAGTTCTTC. Protein sequence: CVSSSGVVECVCVSENEQFF. The chain uses TRBV6-9 and TRBJ2-1, with 9 bases fitting TRBD2. CDR3 length: 20 residues. Germline loops: CDR1 MNHGY, CDR2 SVAAGI.

The chain joins TRBV7-2 to TRBJ2-3; D is perhaps TRBD1 or TRBD2 (5 bases each). Trimming stripped 5 bases from V and 0 bases from J, with 12 bases between. CDR1 and CDR2 (germline): SGHTA, FQGNSA. CDR3 length equals 15 residues. This CDR3 reads CASSHRDRSTDTQYF. In nucleotides, the CDR3 is TGTGCCAGCAGCCACCGGGACCGGAGCACAGATACGCAGTATTTT.